A single sample gave rise to the 3 T cell receptor beta chains below, sequenced in a study of cytomegalovirus exposure and HLA in healthy donors. The primer mix had 60 Vbeta and 13 Jbeta primers. TCRdb keeps only in-frame clones here, not all; method: immunoSEQ multiplex PCR. The repertoire has around 180,000 clones, over 65% of them found once; the top ten carry about 1.4%. The sequencing input was PBMCs. Source of these receptors: a woman between 25 and 40 years old in good health and CMV-seropositive.

The chain combines TRBV4-1 with TRBJ2-5; 10 bases fit TRBD1. The CDR3 is 17 amino acids. CDR1 and CDR2 (germline): MGHRA, YSYEKL. After removal of 1 base from V and 5 bases from J, the junction contained 10 bases not matched to a gene. CDR3 in amino acids: CASSQAPTGGREETQYF. The CDR3 bases are TGCGCCAGCAGCCAAGCCCCGACAGGGGGCCGGGAGGAGACCCAGTACTTC.

The chain combines TRBV5-1 with TRBJ1-2; 10 bases match TRBD1. The CDR3 consists of 15 residues. Per germline, CDR1 SGHRS and CDR2 YFSETQ. J gave up 2 bases and V 0 bases, and 1 base lay outside the gene matches. The CDR3 loop is CASSLGDRGNYGYTF. The CDR3 region has the DNA TGCGCCAGCAGCTTGGGGGACAGGGGCAACTATGGCTACACCTTC.

The chain employs TRBV11-3 and TRBJ2-7; D possibly corresponds to TRBD2 (5 bases). Germline CDR1 SGHNT, CDR2 YENEEA. The CDR3 loop spans 13 amino acids. The V and J ends lost 3 bases and 7 bases respectively, with 13 bases between them. CDR3 region: CASSFDYGGEQYF. CDR3 coding DNA: TGTGCCAGCAGCTTTGACTACGGAGGTGAGCAGTACTTC.